The T cell receptor beta chain under discussion was sequenced for a study of regulatory T cells in long-lasting Graves disease. Time point specified: newly diagnosed GD, antithyroid drugs for less than 3 months. From PBMCs, RNA was extracted and then used to make the TCR library. The CDR3 consists of 16 residues. Germline V gene sequence: CDR1 SGHTS, CDR2 YDEGEE. The ends were cut back, 0 bases at V and 0 bases at J, with 9 bases in the middle. According to the study, TCR beta libraries were built with iRepertoire HTBI primers and CDR3-region Arm-PCR. TCRdb re-called the multiplex PCR reads through MiXCR, storing one row per CDR3 protein. The table has around 500,000 distinct CDR3 sequences, about 16% seen once. The sample holds many counts of this clonotype. The same specimen was also included in a second study, on T cells in Graves' hyperthyroidism and ophthalmopathy. This second report adds: An initial round of RT-PCR targeting the TCR CDR3 relied on the HTBI primer set.

Source: peripheral blood mononuclear cells (PBMCs), taken at new diagnosis, from a patient treated with antithyroid drugs. This clonotype originated in a woman between 40 and 65 years old with Graves disease. This chain uses TRBV5-8 with TRBJ1-4; D is uncertain. Here the CDR3 DNA reads TGTGCCAGCAGCTTGGTGATCGGTGCAACTAATGAAAAACTGTTTTTT. It specifies CASSLVIGATNEKLFF.